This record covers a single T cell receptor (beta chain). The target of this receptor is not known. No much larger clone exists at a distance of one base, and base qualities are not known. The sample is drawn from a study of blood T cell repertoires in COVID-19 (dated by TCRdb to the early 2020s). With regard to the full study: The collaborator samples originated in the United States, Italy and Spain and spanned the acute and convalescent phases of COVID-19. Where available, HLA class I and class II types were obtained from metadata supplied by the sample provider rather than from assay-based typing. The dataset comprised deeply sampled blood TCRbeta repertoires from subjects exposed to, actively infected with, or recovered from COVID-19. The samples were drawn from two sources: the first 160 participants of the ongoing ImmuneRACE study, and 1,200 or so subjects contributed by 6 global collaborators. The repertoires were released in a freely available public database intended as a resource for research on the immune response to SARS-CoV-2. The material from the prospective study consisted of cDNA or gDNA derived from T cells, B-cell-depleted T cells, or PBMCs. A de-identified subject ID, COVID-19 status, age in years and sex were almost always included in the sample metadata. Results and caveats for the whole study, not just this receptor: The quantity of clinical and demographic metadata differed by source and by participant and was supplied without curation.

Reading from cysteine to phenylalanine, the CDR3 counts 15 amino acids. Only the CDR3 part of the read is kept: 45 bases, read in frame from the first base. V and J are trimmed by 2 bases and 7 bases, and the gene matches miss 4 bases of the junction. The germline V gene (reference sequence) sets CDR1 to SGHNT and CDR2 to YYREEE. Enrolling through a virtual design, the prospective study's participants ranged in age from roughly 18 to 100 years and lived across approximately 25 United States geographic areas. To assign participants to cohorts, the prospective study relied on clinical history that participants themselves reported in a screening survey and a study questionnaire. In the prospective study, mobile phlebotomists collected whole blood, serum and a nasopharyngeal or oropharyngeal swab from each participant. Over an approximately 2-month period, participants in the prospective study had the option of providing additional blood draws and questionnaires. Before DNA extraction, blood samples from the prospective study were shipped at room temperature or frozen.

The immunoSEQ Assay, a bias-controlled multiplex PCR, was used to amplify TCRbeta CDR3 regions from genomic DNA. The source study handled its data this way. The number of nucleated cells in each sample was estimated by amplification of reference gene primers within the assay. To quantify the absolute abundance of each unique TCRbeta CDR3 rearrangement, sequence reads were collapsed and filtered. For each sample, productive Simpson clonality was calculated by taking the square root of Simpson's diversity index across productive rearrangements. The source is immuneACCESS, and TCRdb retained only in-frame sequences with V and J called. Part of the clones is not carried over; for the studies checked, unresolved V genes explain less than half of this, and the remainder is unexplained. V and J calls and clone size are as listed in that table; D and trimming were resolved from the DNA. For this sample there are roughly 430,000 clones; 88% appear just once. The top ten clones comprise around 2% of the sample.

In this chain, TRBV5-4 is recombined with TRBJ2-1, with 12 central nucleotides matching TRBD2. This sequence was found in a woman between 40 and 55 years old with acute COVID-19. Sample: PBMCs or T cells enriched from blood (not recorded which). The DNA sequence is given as TGTGCCAGCAGCTTTGTGACTAGCGGGGGAAATGAGCAGTTCTTC. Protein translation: CASSFVTSGGNEQFF.